This TCR beta chain derives from a study of blood T cells in healthy people across ages. Of note for this clonotype: Its antigen is still unknown.

Peripheral blood samples of roughly 10 milliliters were drawn from each donor. Study observations and caveats: Roughly linear declines in TCR beta diversity per million T cells occurred with age.

A second PCR, run for 7 to 11 cycles, used a sample-barcoded 5' primer plus a J-beta primer mix. Through a template-switch adaptor with 12 random nucleotides, each cDNA molecule received a tag. TCRdb re-called the 5' RACE reads through MiXCR, storing one row per CDR3 protein. Of about 1.7 million distinct CDR3 sequences in the sample, under 30% were seen once. CDR1 and CDR2 from the germline V gene are SGHTA and FQGNSA. Trimming left V 0 bases short and J 9 bases short, with 11 bases between. CDR3 length equals 13 residues. The chain couples TRBV7-2 to TRBJ2-5; D is unclear. Sample: blood. This sequence was found in a woman aged 25 to 45 in good health. The CDR3 is CASSLAQSAAQYF. DNA for the CDR3: TGTGCCAGCAGCTTAGCGCAGAGCGCGGCCCAGTACTTC.